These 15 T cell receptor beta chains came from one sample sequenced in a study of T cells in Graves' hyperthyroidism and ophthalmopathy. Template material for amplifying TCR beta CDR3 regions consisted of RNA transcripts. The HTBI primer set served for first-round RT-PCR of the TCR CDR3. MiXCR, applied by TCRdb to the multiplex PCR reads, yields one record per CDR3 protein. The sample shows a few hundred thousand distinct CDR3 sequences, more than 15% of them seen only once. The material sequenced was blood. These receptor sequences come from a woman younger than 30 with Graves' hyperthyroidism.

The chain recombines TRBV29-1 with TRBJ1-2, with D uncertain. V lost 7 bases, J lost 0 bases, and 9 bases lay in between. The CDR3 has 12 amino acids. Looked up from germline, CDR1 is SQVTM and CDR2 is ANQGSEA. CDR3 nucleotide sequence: TGCAGCGGCGGCAGTTCTAACTATGGCTACACCTTC. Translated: CSGGSSNYGYTF.

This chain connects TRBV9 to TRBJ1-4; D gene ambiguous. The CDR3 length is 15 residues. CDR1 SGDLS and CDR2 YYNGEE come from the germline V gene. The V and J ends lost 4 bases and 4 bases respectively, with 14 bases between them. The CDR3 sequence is CASSPSGDINEKLFF. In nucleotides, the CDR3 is TGTGCCAGCAGCCCATCAGGAGATATTAATGAAAAACTGTTTTTT.

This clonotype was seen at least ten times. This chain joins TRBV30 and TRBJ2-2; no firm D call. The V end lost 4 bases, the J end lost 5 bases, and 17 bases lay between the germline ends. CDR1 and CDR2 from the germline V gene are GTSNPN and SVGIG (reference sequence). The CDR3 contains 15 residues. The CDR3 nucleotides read TGTGCCTGGAACGTTGGCGCCGCCGGGACCGGGGAGCTGTTTTTT. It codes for CAWNVGAAGTGELFF.

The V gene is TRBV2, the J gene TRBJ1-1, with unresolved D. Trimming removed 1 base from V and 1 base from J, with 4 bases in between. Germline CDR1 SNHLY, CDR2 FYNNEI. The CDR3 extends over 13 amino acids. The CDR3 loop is CASSEDTNTEAFF. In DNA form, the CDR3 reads TGTGCCAGCAGTGAAGACACGAACACTGAAGCTTTCTTT. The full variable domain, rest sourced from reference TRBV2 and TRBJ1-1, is EPEVTQTPSHQVTQMGQEVILRCVPISNHLYFYWYRQILGQKVEFLVSFYNNEISEKSEIFDDQFSVERPDGSNFTLKIRSTKLEDSAMYFCASSEDTNTEAFFGQGTRLTVV.

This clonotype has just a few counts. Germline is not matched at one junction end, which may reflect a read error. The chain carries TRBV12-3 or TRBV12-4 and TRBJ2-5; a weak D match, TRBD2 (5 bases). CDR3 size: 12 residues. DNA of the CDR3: TGTGCCAGCAGTTTCTCCCACAGCGGCGGAGACTTC. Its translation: CASSFSHSGGDF.

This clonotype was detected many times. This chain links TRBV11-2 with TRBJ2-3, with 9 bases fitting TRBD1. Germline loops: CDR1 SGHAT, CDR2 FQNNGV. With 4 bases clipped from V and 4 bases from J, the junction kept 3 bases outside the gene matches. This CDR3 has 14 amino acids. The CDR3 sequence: CASSSRTGADTQYF. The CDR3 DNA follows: TGTGCCAGCAGCTCTCGGACAGGGGCAGATACGCAGTATTTT.

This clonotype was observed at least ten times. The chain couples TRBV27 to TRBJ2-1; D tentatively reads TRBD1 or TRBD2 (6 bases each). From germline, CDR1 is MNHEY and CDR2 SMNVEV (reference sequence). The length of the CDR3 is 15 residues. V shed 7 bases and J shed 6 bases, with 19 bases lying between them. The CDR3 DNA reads TGTGCCAGCACACGGGGGCTAGAGAGGGGCAATGAGCAGTTCTTC. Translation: CASTRGLERGNEQFF.

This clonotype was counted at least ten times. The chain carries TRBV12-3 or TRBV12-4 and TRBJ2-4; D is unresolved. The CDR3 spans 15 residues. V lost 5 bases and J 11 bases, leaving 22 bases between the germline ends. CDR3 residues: CASSEWSPQGVLQYF. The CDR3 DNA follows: TGTGCCAGCAGTGAATGGTCGCCGCAAGGAGTCCTTCAGTACTTC.

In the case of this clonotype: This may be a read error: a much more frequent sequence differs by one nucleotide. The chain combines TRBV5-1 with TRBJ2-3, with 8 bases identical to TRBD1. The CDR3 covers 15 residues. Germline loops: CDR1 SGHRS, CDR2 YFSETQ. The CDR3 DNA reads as TGTGCCAGCAGCTCGGGACAGGCTTTCTCAGATACGCAGTATTTT. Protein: CASSSGQAFSDTQYF.

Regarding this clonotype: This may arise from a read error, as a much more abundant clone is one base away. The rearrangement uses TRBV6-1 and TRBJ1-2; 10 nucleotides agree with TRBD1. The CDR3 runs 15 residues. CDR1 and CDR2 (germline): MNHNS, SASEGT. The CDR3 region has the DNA TGTACCAGCAGTCCCGGGACAGGGGACAACTATGGCTACACCTTC. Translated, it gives CTSSPGTGDNYGYTF.

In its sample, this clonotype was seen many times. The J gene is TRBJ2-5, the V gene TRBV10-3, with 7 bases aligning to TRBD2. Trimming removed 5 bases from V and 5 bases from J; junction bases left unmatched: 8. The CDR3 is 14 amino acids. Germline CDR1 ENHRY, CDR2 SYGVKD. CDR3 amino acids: CAISREAGRETQYF. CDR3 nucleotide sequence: TGTGCCATCAGTCGGGAGGCGGGTCGCGAGACCCAGTACTTC.

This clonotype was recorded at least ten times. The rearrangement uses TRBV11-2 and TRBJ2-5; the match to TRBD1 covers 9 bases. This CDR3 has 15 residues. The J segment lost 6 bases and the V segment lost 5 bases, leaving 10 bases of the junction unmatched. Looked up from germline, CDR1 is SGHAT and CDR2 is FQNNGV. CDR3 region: CASSGSYRGLKTQYF. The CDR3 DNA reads TGTGCCAGCAGCGGCAGCTACAGGGGGCTAAAGACCCAGTACTTC. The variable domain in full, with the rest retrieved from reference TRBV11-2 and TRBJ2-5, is EAGVAQSPRYKIIEKRQSVAFWCNPISGHATLYWYQQILGQGPKLLIQFQNNGVVDDSQLPKDRFSAERLKGVDSTLKIQPAKLEDSAVYLCASSGSYRGLKTQYFGPGTRLLVL.

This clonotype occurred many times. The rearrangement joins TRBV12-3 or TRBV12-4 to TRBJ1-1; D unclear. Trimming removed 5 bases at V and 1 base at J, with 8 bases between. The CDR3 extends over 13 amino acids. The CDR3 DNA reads TGTGCCAGCAGTCAGGTGGGGAACACTGAAGCTTTCTTT. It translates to CASSQVGNTEAFF.

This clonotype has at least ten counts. This chain's CDR3 is CASSPNSGQGEKLFF. The CDR3 DNA follows: TGTGCCAGCTCACCAAATTCAGGACAGGGAGAAAAACTGTTTTTT. The chain uses TRBV18 and TRBJ1-4; 8 positions agree with TRBD1. This CDR3 has 15 residues. Trimming removed 2 bases from V and 8 bases from J; junction bases left unmatched: 7. Germline CDR1 KGHSH, CDR2 LQKENI.

The CDR3 loop reads CASSPRVGGPNYEQYF. As DNA, the CDR3 is TGTGCCAGTAGTCCGAGGGTGGGGGGGCCCAATTACGAGCAGTACTTC. The rearrangement uses TRBV19 and TRBJ2-7, with D maybe TRBD2 (7 bases). CDR3 length: 16 amino acids. The germline V gene encodes CDR1 LNHDA and CDR2 SQIVND (reference sequence). Deletions cut 5 bases from V and 4 bases from J, with 21 bases between.